Each of the 13 T cell receptor beta chains below was sequenced from the same sample in a study of blood T cells in healthy people across ages (dated by TCRdb to the mid-2010s). The protocol used for the library was 5' RACE. A second PCR of about 7 to 12 cycles was run with a J-beta primer mix and a sample-barcoded 5' primer. The public reads were reanalyzed by TCRdb: fastp trimming at Q25, MiXCR alignment, in-frame beta chains only. Every CDR3 protein is listed once, alongside the most common genes and DNA of its rows. The sample yields approximately 1,700,000 distinct CDR3 sequences; approximately 40% were counted once. The ten largest account for about 23% of the sample. The material sequenced was blood. Every receptor here comes from a human donor in good health.

CDR3 DNA: TGCAGTGCTAGTGATAACAGGGCCAGCTACGAGCAGTACTTC. Translating it yields CSASDNRASYEQYF. The rearrangement joins TRBV20-1 to TRBJ2-4, with a tentative D call TRBD1 (6 bases). The J call may be mistaken, given a closer DNA end match to TRBJ2-7. The CDR3 has 14 amino acids. Germline V gene data show CDR1 as DFQATT and CDR2 as SNEGSKA (reference sequence).

This clonotype has a handful of counts. The chain couples TRBV5-4 to TRBJ1-1; unclear D gene. Trimming took off 7 bases at V and 7 bases at J, with 17 bases between the two ends. The CDR3 loop spans 13 amino acids. Germline lookup yields CDR1 SGHNT and CDR2 YYREEE (reference sequence). The CDR3 bases are TGTGCCAGCTCGCCCGGGTCGGGTGGTGAAGCTTTCTTT. Encoded protein: CASSPGSGGEAFF.

This clonotype was seen more than once but under ten times. The chain couples TRBV27 to TRBJ1-1; no definite D call. The CDR3 runs 13 residues. The germline CDR1 and CDR2 sequences are MNHEY and SMNVEV (reference sequence). Trimming stripped 6 bases from V and 0 bases from J, with 8 bases between. This chain's CDR3 is CASRDGLNTEAFF. CDR3 DNA sequence: TGTGCCAGCAGAGACGGGCTGAACACTGAAGCTTTCTTT.

This clonotype was found once. The CDR3 is CASSDNRGDQPQHF. CDR3 bases: TGTGCCAGCAGCGACAACAGAGGCGATCAGCCCCAGCATTTT. This chain uses TRBV2 with TRBJ1-5; D gene uncertain. V was cut by 6 bases and J by 5 bases, with 14 bases left in between. CDR3 size: 14 residues. The V gene's germline CDR1 is SNHLY and CDR2 FYNNEI.

This chain connects TRBV4-2 to TRBJ2-7; no firm D call. V was pared by 0 bases and J by 5 bases, with 11 bases between. Germline V gene sequence: CDR1 LGHNA, CDR2 YNFKEQ. The CDR3 runs 14 residues. The CDR3 DNA reads as TGTGCCAGCAGCCAAGATCTACGCAGCCACGAGCAGTACTTC. Protein product: CASSQDLRSHEQYF.

There are a few counts of this clonotype. V is TRBV7-2 and J is TRBJ2-7, with 8 bases aligning to TRBD2. The CDR3 sequence is 12 residues long. Germline V gene lookup returns CDR1 SGHTA and CDR2 FQGNSA. The V gene end was trimmed by 4 bases and the J gene end by 9 bases; junction bases not matched to a gene: 5. This chain's CDR3 is CASSYPAGGQYF. The CDR3 bases are TGTGCCAGCAGCTACCCCGCGGGGGGGCAGTACTTC.

The chain combines TRBV7-8 with TRBJ2-7, with TRBD1 as a possible D gene (6 bases). The J call could be wrong; TRBJ2-5 is a better fit for the DNA end. CDR1 SGHVS and CDR2 FQNEAQ come from the germline V gene. CDR3 length: 14 amino acids. The CDR3 region is CASSLYQGQETQYF. CDR3 coding DNA: TGTGCCAGCAGCTTATATCAGGGGCAAGAGACCCAGTACTTC.

The chain joins TRBV29-1 to TRBJ2-4; D remains ambiguous. The closer fit of TRBJ2-7 to the DNA end suggests the J call may be wrong. The CDR3 is made up of 11 amino acids. Germline values: CDR1 SQVTM, CDR2 ANQGSEA. The CDR3 loop is CSVADGYEQYF. In DNA form, the CDR3 reads TGCAGCGTCGCCGACGGTTACGAGCAGTACTTC.

This clonotype was found many times. The chain employs TRBV12-3 or TRBV12-4 and TRBJ1-5; 8 bases are a match to TRBD1. V shed 8 bases, J shed 0 bases, and the junction held 6 bases outside the gene matches. This CDR3 is built from 15 residues. CDR3 sequence reads: CASGGTGSSNQPQHF. CDR3 DNA: TGTGCCAGCGGCGGGACAGGATCTAGCAATCAGCCCCAGCATTTT.

The chain uses TRBV3-1 and TRBJ2-4, with 8 nucleotides matching TRBD1. CDR1 is LGHDT, CDR2 YNNKEL, per germline (reference sequence). The CDR3 contains 14 residues. The J segment lost 13 bases and the V segment lost 3 bases, leaving 11 bases of the junction unmatched. The CDR3 nucleotides are TGTGCCAGCAGCCACGGACAGGGACGGGATGAGCAGTACTTC. Translated, it gives CASSHGQGRDEQYF. Together with reference TRBV3-1 and TRBJ2-4, the CDR3 gives the full variable domain: DTAVSQTPKYLVTQMGNDKSIKCEQNLGHDTMYWYKQDSKKFLKIMFSYNNKELIINETVPNRFSPKSPDKAHLNLHINSLELGDSAVYFCASSHGQGRDEQYFGAGTRLSVL.

CDR3 sequence reads: CASSRRLAGGTGELFF. For the CDR3, the DNA is TGTGCCAGCAGCCGGAGACTAGCGGGGGGAACCGGGGAGCTGTTTTTT. The chain has TRBV5-4 and TRBJ2-2; 13 bases match TRBD2. CDR1 and CDR2 from the germline V gene are SGHNT and YYREEE (reference sequence). CDR3 length equals 16 residues. The V and J ends lost 4 bases and 5 bases, in that order; junction bases with no gene match: 5.

Remarks on this clonotype: The conserved closing phenylalanine or tryptophan is absent in this CDR3, likely reflecting a read error. It is unclear where the CDR3 begins or ends on the DNA, so no DNA is shown, and the CDR3 is as TCRdb lists it. V gene TRBV9 combines with J gene TRBJ2-5. The CDR3 length is 16 residues, termini included. Germline V gene data show CDR1 as SGDLS and CDR2 as YYNGEE. CDR3 sequence reads: CASSAHNERMETQYFG.

There are a few counts of this clonotype. The chain couples TRBV29-1 to TRBJ2-3; TRBD2 matches at 7 bases. The CDR3 has 11 amino acids. Germline V lookup: CDR1 SQVTM, CDR2 ANQGSEA. CDR3 amino acids: CGSGGGDTQYF. The CDR3 DNA sequence: TGCGGGTCGGGGGGAGGAGATACGCAGTATTTT.